One and the same sample provided the 18 T cell receptor beta chains below, sequenced in a study of cytomegalovirus exposure and HLA in healthy donors. Researchers ran the PCR with 60 Vbeta and 13 Jbeta primers. The repertoire was sequenced with immunoSEQ multiplex PCR; TCRdb's copy has only in-frame clones and lacks some. The sample records approximately 140,000 clones, 80% to 85% being singletons. The sequenced material came from PBMCs. These receptors were obtained from a male donor in good health and CMV-seropositive.

V is TRBV6-5 and J is TRBJ1-5; D not resolved. The V gene lost 0 bases and the J gene lost 0 bases, with 6 bases spanning the gap. CDR1 is MNHEY and CDR2 is SVGAGI in the germline V gene. CDR3 size: 15 residues. The CDR3 region is CASSYSRHSNQPQHF. The CDR3 DNA follows: TGTGCCAGCAGTTACTCGAGACATAGCAATCAGCCCCAGCATTTT.

This chain connects TRBV6-6 to TRBJ1-2; D not resolved. The germline V gene encodes CDR1 MNHNY and CDR2 SVGAGI (reference sequence). The CDR3 spans 14 residues. Between the trimmed V and J ends, which lost 2 bases and 5 bases, there was a span of 12 bases. The CDR3 spells CASSYQEKHYGYTF. The DNA for the CDR3 is TGTGCCAGCAGTTACCAGGAAAAGCATTATGGCTACACCTTC.

The chain is built from TRBV18 and TRBJ1-5; possibly TRBD1 for D (5 bases). Germline-derived CDR1 and CDR2 are KGHSH and LQKENI. This CDR3 is built from 14 residues. V was trimmed by 3 bases and J by 5 bases, leaving 11 bases between them. The CDR3: CASSPETEDQPQHF. CDR3 nucleotides: TGTGCCAGCTCACCCGAGACAGAGGATCAGCCCCAGCATTTT.

The V and J genes are TRBV6-6 and TRBJ1-3; 7 nucleotides agree with TRBD1. With V trimmed by 6 bases and J by 0 bases, 2 bases remained unmatched. CDR1 MNHNY and CDR2 SVGAGI come from the germline V gene (reference sequence). The CDR3 covers 14 residues. Here the CDR3 DNA reads TGTGCCAGCAGGCGGGACAGCTCTGGAAACACCATATATTTT. Translation gives CASRRDSSGNTIYF.

The rearrangement joins TRBV5-1 to TRBJ2-1; unclear D gene. Germline CDR1 is SGHRS and CDR2 is YFSETQ. Trimming took 0 bases from V and 0 from J, leaving 13 bases between them. The CDR3 sequence is 17 residues long. This CDR3 reads CASSLGSTGSSYNEQFF. CDR3 DNA: TGCGCCAGCAGCTTGGGGTCAACCGGGTCCTCCTACAATGAGCAGTTCTTC.

The chain employs TRBV5-4 and TRBJ2-6; D unresolved. The V gene's germline CDR1 is SGHNT and CDR2 YYREEE (reference sequence). The CDR3 length is 16 residues. The V and J ends lost 0 bases and 0 bases respectively, with 7 bases between them. The DNA of the CDR3 is TGTGCCAGCAGCTTGGGCGGAGTCTCTGGGGCCAACGTCCTGACTTTC. Its translation: CASSLGGVSGANVLTF.

This clone appeared a single time. In nucleotides, the CDR3 is TGTGCCAGCAGTTATGGGGTCAGGGTGACCACCGGGGAGCTGTTTTTT. Its translation: CASSYGVRVTTGELFF. The chain is built from TRBV6-5 and TRBJ2-2; tentatively, D is TRBD1 (5 bases). This CDR3 is built from 16 residues. Per the germline V gene, CDR1 is MNHEY and CDR2 is SVGAGI. V was trimmed by 3 bases and J by 4 bases, leaving 15 bases between them.

For this clone: Germline is not matched at one junction end, which may reflect a read error. V gene TRBV18 combines with J gene TRBJ2-7, with 12 bases lining up with TRBD2. This CDR3 comprises 16 residues. Germline values: CDR1 KGHSH, CDR2 LQKENI. The CDR3 protein is CASSYRTSGTSYKQYF. The DNA of the CDR3 is TGTGCCAGCTCATACCGGACTAGCGGGACCTCCTACAAGCAGTACTTC.

The chain links TRBV10-3 to TRBJ2-7; 8 bases map to TRBD2. V shed 10 bases and J 2 bases; nucleotides not matched to a gene: 16. The length of the CDR3 is 16 residues. The V gene's germline CDR1 is ENHRY and CDR2 SYGVKD. The CDR3 loop is CATYTEVGGRTYEQYF. In nucleotides, the CDR3 is TGTGCCACTTATACCGAGGTGGGCGGGAGGACCTACGAGCAGTACTTC.

This chain connects TRBV6-6 to TRBJ1-1; D is undetermined. Looked up from germline, CDR1 is MNHNY and CDR2 is SVGAGI (reference sequence). The CDR3 is 12 amino acids. Trimming took off 5 bases at V and 7 bases at J, with 11 bases between the two ends. The CDR3 sequence is CASSPGEFEAFF. CDR3 DNA sequence: TGTGCCAGCAGTCCCGGAGAGTTTGAAGCTTTCTTT.

The V and J genes are TRBV13 and TRBJ2-5, with TRBD1 identical over 9 bases. Per germline, CDR1 PRHDT and CDR2 FYEKMQ (reference sequence). This CDR3 has 13 residues. V gave up 5 bases and J gave up 6 bases; unmatched junction bases: 4. In DNA, the CDR3 is TGTGCCAGCAGCAGGGACAGGGAAAAGACCCAGTACTTC. Translated, it gives CASSRDREKTQYF.

This chain joins TRBV7-9 and TRBJ2-7; 7 bases line up with TRBD1. The ends lost 5 bases at V and 3 bases at J; junction bases unmatched: 7. The CDR3 length is 14 residues. Germline V gene data show CDR1 as SEHNR and CDR2 as FQNEAQ (reference sequence). CDR3 loop: CASSVTGTVYEQYF. The CDR3 coding sequence is TGTGCCAGCAGCGTAACCGGGACAGTCTACGAGCAGTACTTC. The entire variable domain, with the rest obtained from reference TRBV7-9 and TRBJ2-7, is as follows: DTGVSQNPRHKITKRGQNVTFRCDPISEHNRLYWYRQTLGQGPEFLTYFQNEAQLEKSRLLSDRFSAERPKGSFSTLEIQRTEQGDSAMYLCASSVTGTVYEQYFGPGTRLTVT.

The chain couples TRBV11-2 to TRBJ2-7, with D possibly matching TRBD2 (6 bases). The CDR3 runs to 14 residues. Germline V lookup: CDR1 SGHAT, CDR2 FQNNGV. V lost 5 bases to trimming and J lost 2 bases, with 13 bases between them. The chain's CDR3 is CASSTILAAYEQYF. The CDR3 DNA reads as TGTGCCAGCAGCACAATACTAGCAGCCTACGAGCAGTACTTC.

The chain couples TRBV6-6 to TRBJ2-5; D uncertain. The CDR3 sequence is 16 residues long. Germline V gene sequence: CDR1 MNHNY, CDR2 SVGAGI (reference sequence). The V end lost 2 bases, the J end lost 2 bases, and 15 bases lay between the germline ends. The CDR3 bases are TGTGCCAGCAGTTACACAACATTGCAAATTCAAGAGACCCAGTACTTC. Translation: CASSYTTLQIQETQYF.

The V gene is TRBV6-4, the J gene TRBJ2-2; D not resolved. V lost 4 bases and J 3 bases, leaving 6 bases between the germline ends. This CDR3 has 13 residues. Germline CDR1 reads MRHNA; CDR2 reads SNTAGT. Here the CDR3 DNA reads TGTGCCAGCAGTGCCTTTTACACCGGGGAGCTGTTTTTT. Translated: CASSAFYTGELFF.

The rearrangement links TRBV9 to TRBJ1-2; possibly TRBD1 for D (6 bases). V was clipped by 5 bases and J by 0 bases, with 11 bases between them. This CDR3 region has 14 residues. Per germline, CDR1 SGDLS and CDR2 YYNGEE. In DNA form, the CDR3 reads TGTGCCAGCAGGATAGAGGGGGCTAACTATGGCTACACCTTC. Protein product: CASRIEGANYGYTF.

This rearrangement joins TRBV9 to TRBJ2-7; 11 bases are a match to TRBD2. The CDR3 loop spans 15 amino acids. Germline assignment: CDR1 SGDLS and CDR2 YYNGEE. V gave up 0 bases and J gave up 2 bases; unmatched junction bases: 1. For the CDR3, the DNA is TGTGCCAGCAGCGTAGGTAGCGGGGGGGCCTACGAGCAGTACTTC. Its translation is CASSVGSGGAYEQYF.

This clone came up once. The chain is built from TRBV10-3 and TRBJ1-1, with a tentative D call TRBD1 (5 bases). V lost 9 bases and J 4 bases, leaving 24 bases between the germline ends. CDR3 length: 16 amino acids. The germline V gene has CDR1 ENHRY and CDR2 SYGVKD. The CDR3 DNA sequence: TGTGCCATATACACTGGTTGGGGCAGGGCCGGCACTGAAGCTTTCTTT. Encoded protein: CAIYTGWGRAGTEAFF.